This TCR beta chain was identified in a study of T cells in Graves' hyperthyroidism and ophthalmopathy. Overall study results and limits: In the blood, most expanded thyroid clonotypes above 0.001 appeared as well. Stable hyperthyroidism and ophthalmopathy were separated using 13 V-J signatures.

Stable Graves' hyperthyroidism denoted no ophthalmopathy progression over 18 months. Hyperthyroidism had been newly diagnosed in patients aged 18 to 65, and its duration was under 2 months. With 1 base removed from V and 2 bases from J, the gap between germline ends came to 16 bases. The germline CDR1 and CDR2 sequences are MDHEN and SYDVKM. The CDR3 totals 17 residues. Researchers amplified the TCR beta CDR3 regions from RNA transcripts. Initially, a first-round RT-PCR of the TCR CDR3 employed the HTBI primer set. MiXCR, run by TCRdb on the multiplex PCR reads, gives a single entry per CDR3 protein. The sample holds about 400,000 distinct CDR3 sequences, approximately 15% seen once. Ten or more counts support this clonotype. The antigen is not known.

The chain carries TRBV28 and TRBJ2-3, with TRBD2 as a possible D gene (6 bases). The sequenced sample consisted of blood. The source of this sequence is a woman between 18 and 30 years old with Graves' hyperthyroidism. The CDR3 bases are TGTGCCAGCAGTTTATTCGCTAGCGAATCCCTCACAGATACGCAGTATTTT. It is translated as CASSLFASESLTDTQYF.